The rows below give T cell receptor beta chains drawn from one sample of a study of blood T cell repertoires in COVID-19. The data were produced by immunoSEQ multiplex PCR, yet TCRdb's version contains in-frame clones alone and is incomplete. This sample has fewer than 150,000 clones; about 77% occur once, and the top ten carry 20%. Input material: peripheral blood. These TCRs come from a man older than 75 with acute or convalescent COVID-19. Both conserved end residues are part of each CDR3. D genes are given only for firm matches. Expanded clones get a size class; other rows say once, few or many, or leave the size out.

14 | - | TRBJ2-7 | TRBD2 | TRBV7-6 | TGTGCCAGCAGCCTTCAGGGAGGGGCACCGGAGCAGTACTTC | CASSLQGGAPEQYF
14 | - | TRBJ1-2 | - | TRBV3-1/TRBV3-2 | TGTGCCAGCAGCCAACCGGACAGCTACTATGGCTACACCTTC | CASSQPDSYYGYTF
14 | - | TRBJ2-3 | TRBD2 | TRBV5-1 | TGCGCCAGCAGCTTAGGTAGCGGGGGGCTGCCGCAGTATTTT | CASSLGSGGLPQYF
15 | - | TRBJ2-3 | TRBD1 | TRBV6-5 | TGTGCCAGCAGTCCCGGGACAGACCACACAGATACGCAGTATTTT | CASSPGTDHTDTQYF
15 | - | TRBJ1-5 | - | TRBV7-2 | TGTGCCAGCAGCTTAGGGCGGGGTGGCAATCAGCCCCAGCATTTT | CASSLGRGGNQPQHF
14 | - | TRBJ2-7 | - | TRBV6-6 | TGTGCCAGCAGTTACAGCCAGGGCCCCTACGAGCAGTACTTC | CASSYSQGPYEQYF
16 | few | TRBJ2-1 | TRBD1 | TRBV4-1 | TGCGCCAGCAGCCAACCATCCGGGACAGGGTACAATGAGCAGTTCTTC | CASSQPSGTGYNEQFF
16 | - | TRBJ2-2 | - | TRBV7-8 | TGTGCCAGCAGCTTAGCGTATGGGGGGATGCCCGGGGAGCTGTTTTTT | CASSLAYGGMPGELFF
12 | - | TRBJ2-7 | - | TRBV18 | TGTGCCAGCTCACCTAACTCCTACGAGCAGTACTTC | CASSPNSYEQYF
12 | few | TRBJ1-3 | - | TRBV2 | TGTGCCAGCAGAACATACGGAAACACCATATATTTT | CASRTYGNTIYF
11 | once | TRBJ1-1 | TRBD1 | TRBV12-3/TRBV12-4 | TGTGCCAGCAGCCAGACAGGGGAGGCTTTCTTT | CASSQTGEAFF
17 | - | TRBJ2-2 | - | TRBV5-6 | TGTGCCAGCAGCTTGGAATTCAGGGGATCGAACACCGGGGAGCTGTTTTTT | CASSLEFRGSNTGELFF
14 | - | TRBJ2-7 | TRBD1 | TRBV6-5 | TGTGCCAGCAGTCGGGACAGGGCCACCTACGAGCAGTACTTC | CASSRDRATYEQYF
19 | - | TRBJ2-3 | TRBD2 | TRBV5-4 | TGTGCCAGCAGAAGAAGGGGACTAGCGGGGGCGACTAGCACAGATACGCAGTATTTT | CASRRRGLAGATSTDTQYF
14 | - | TRBJ1-1 | TRBD1 | TRBV7-3 | TGTGCCAGCAGCTCGACAGGGGGCCTCACTGAAGCTTTCTTT | CASSSTGGLTEAFF
14 | - | TRBJ2-2 | TRBD1 | TRBV19 | TGTGCCAGTAGTTTTACAGGGGGCACCGGGGAGCTGTTTTTT | CASSFTGGTGELFF
13 | few | TRBJ1-1 | - | TRBV7-9 | TGTGCCAGCAGCTTAGACATGAACACTGAAGCTTTCTTT | CASSLDMNTEAFF
14 | - | TRBJ2-1 | - | TRBV7-8 | TGTGCCAGCAGCTTACAGGGCATAAACAATGAGCAGTTCTTC | CASSLQGINNEQFF
15 | - | TRBJ2-7 | TRBD2 | TRBV4-1 | TGCGCCAGCAGCCAAGAGGCCCGCGGGGGATACGAGCAGTACTTC | CASSQEARGGYEQYF
15 | - | TRBJ2-7 | - | TRBV9 | TGTGCCAGCAGCGTAGACGGGGGTAGCTCCTACGAGCAGTACTTC | CASSVDGGSSYEQYF
11 | few | TRBJ2-7 | TRBD1 | TRBV29-1 | TGCAGCGTGGGGACAGCCTACGAGCAGTACTTC | CSVGTAYEQYF
13 | - | TRBJ2-7 | TRBD1 | TRBV19 | TGTGCCAGTCGCGGACAGGGTGGCAACGAGCAGTACTTC | CASRGQGGNEQYF
15 | few | TRBJ1-6 | - | TRBV5-6 | TGTGCCAGCAGCTTGGTTTCCAGGGGTGATTCACCCCTCCACTTT | CASSLVSRGDSPLHF
13 | - | TRBJ2-7 | - | TRBV18 | TGTGCCAGCTCACCTCCGGGACAATACGAGCAGTACTTC | CASSPPGQYEQYF
18 | - | TRBJ2-3 | TRBD2 | TRBV27 | TGTGCCAGCAGCCAAACTGGGGCCCCAGCGGGAGGTGCCAATACGCAGTATTTT | CASSQTGAPAGGANTQYF
14 | - | TRBJ2-6 | - | TRBV7-9 | TGTGCCAGCAGCTTAGCGGCAGGGGTCAACGTCCTGACTTTC | CASSLAAGVNVLTF
16 | many | TRBJ1-5 | TRBD1 | TRBV19 | TGTGCCAGTAGTACAAGGACAGGGATGGTGGATATGCCCCAGCATTTT | CASSTRTGMVDMPQHF
13 | - | TRBJ2-3 | - | TRBV5-1 | TGCGCCAGCAGCTTGGGGGCGGGAGATACGCAGTATTTT | CASSLGAGDTQYF
13 | - | TRBJ2-1 | - | TRBV7-9 | TGTGCCAGCAGCCCTACACTAGGGAGTGAGCAGTTCTTC | CASSPTLGSEQFF
13 | - | TRBJ1-5 | - | TRBV10-3 | TGTGCCTCCCGGGACACCCGCAATCAGCCCCAGCATTTT | CASRDTRNQPQHF
14 | - | TRBJ1-2 | TRBD1 | TRBV9 | TGTGCCAGCAGCCCTCCAGGGGGGAACTATGGCTACACCTTC | CASSPPGGNYGYTF
15 | - | TRBJ1-3 | TRBD1 | TRBV19 | TGTGCCAGTAGTCCGCGGACAGGGGGTGAGAACACCATATATTTT | CASSPRTGGENTIYF
15 | - | TRBJ2-1 | TRBD1 | TRBV10-3 | TGTGCCATCAGCCCCCGGGACAGGGTTAACAATGAGCAGTTCTTC | CAISPRDRVNNEQFF
16 | - | TRBJ2-7 | TRBD1 | TRBV4-1 | TGCGCCAGCAGCCAAGTTGGGGGGACAGGGTCCTACGAGCAGTACTTC | CASSQVGGTGSYEQYF